The present T cell receptor (beta chain) was sequenced within a study of cytomegalovirus exposure and HLA in healthy donors. General study points: Cytomegalovirus association was listed for 164 TCR beta chains.

Assay: immunoSEQ multiplex PCR; the TCRdb copy retains only in-frame clones and omits some. The sample lists about 47,000 clones; about 94% were seen once. The CDR3 totals 15 residues. Germline CDR1 reads SGHTA; CDR2 reads FQGNSA. V lost 2 bases and J 0 bases, leaving 9 bases between the germline ends. On this clone: Its cognate antigen is unknown.

The material sequenced was PBMCs. The rearrangement joins TRBV7-2 to TRBJ2-3, with unresolved D. The sequence was obtained from a man aged 18 to 30 in good health and CMV-seronegative. CDR3 bases: TGTGCCAGCAGCTTATCGGGTCGGAGCACAGATACGCAGTATTTT. Residues: CASSLSGRSTDTQYF.